Shown below are 12 T cell receptor beta chains from a single sample sequenced in a study of human thymus T cells (dated by TCRdb to the early 2020s). Library method: the immunoSEQ multiplex PCR assay. Held by TCRdb, this immuneACCESS table contains in-frame sequences only and omits some clones. Under half of the omission traces to an unresolved V gene where checked; the cause of the rest is unknown. Recorded for this sample are about 44,000 clones; 94% of them occurred a single time. The ten largest clones take up more than 0.1% of the sample. Sequencing was carried out using blood. The receptors shown here come from a boy in the first two years of life with a congenital heart defect but otherwise immunologically healthy.

The rearrangement joins TRBV5-6 to TRBJ2-2, with 11 nucleotides matching TRBD2. With V trimmed by 2 bases and J by 0 bases, 3 bases remained unmatched. Germline loops: CDR1 SGHDT, CDR2 YYEEEE. The CDR3 is made up of 17 amino acids. CDR3 residues: CASSLLGLAANTGELFF. CDR3 coding DNA: TGTGCCAGCAGCTTATTGGGACTAGCGGCGAACACCGGGGAGCTGTTTTTT.

This chain joins TRBV5-6 and TRBJ2-1, with no clear D. The germline V and J ends were trimmed by 4 bases and 2 bases, with 4 bases remaining between them. Germline CDR1 SGHDT, CDR2 YYEEEE. The CDR3 covers 12 residues. In DNA form, the CDR3 reads TGTGCCAGCAGCGACACCTACAATGAGCAGTTCTTC. Residues: CASSDTYNEQFF.

In nucleotides, the CDR3 is TGTGCCAGCAGTGAAGAGACAGGGAACATTCAGTACTTC. This translates into CASSEETGNIQYF. The genes are TRBV6-1 and TRBJ2-4; 7 nucleotides align to TRBD1. CDR1 and CDR2 (germline): MNHNS, SASEGT. The CDR3 consists of 13 residues. V lost 1 base and J lost 7; bases outside the gene matches: 1.

This chain links TRBV30 with TRBJ2-3, with TRBD2 matching 15 bases. Germline V gene lookup returns CDR1 GTSNPN and CDR2 SVGIG (reference sequence). V was clipped by 4 bases and J by 5 bases; unmatched bases: 7. The length of the CDR3 is 16 residues. The DNA of the CDR3 is TGTGCCTGGACCACCGGACTAGCGGGGGGGCAAGATACGCAGTATTTT. It codes for CAWTTGLAGGQDTQYF.

The rearrangement joins TRBV28 to TRBJ2-7; 10 positions match TRBD1. Losses at the gene ends were 3 bases for V and 1 base for J; bases not matched to a gene: 3. Germline lookup yields CDR1 MDHEN and CDR2 SYDVKM. The CDR3 totals 15 residues. CDR3 sequence reads: CASSFPGQGSYEQYF. The DNA for the CDR3 is TGTGCCAGCAGTTTCCCGGGACAGGGGTCCTACGAGCAGTACTTC.

The chain carries TRBV6-5 and TRBJ1-1; 10 bases agree with TRBD1. V shed 7 bases and J 1 base; nucleotides not matched to a gene: 3. This CDR3 spans 14 amino acids. In germline, CDR1 is MNHEY, CDR2 SVGAGI. The CDR3 coding sequence is TGTGCCAGCAACCGACAGGGGGCGAACACTGAAGCTTTCTTT. Amino acids: CASNRQGANTEAFF.

This clone was seen once. The CDR3 is CASSLAEWIGTNYGYTF. For the CDR3, the DNA is TGCGCCAGCAGCTTGGCCGAGTGGATTGGGACTAACTATGGCTACACCTTC. The V call is TRBV5-1, the J call TRBJ1-2; D ambiguous. Germline V lookup: CDR1 SGHRS, CDR2 YFSETQ. V gave up 0 bases and J gave up 0 bases, with 15 bases separating them. The length of the CDR3 is 17 residues.

The CDR3 region is CAISERFYGNTIYF. The CDR3 DNA reads TGTGCCATCTCAGAGAGGTTTTATGGAAACACCATATATTTT. This chain connects TRBV10-3 to TRBJ1-3; no firm D call. The CDR3 loop spans 14 amino acids. Germline CDR1 ENHRY, CDR2 SYGVKD. V lost 8 bases, J lost 3 bases, and 14 bases lay in between.

V is TRBV7-7 and J is TRBJ2-5; D possibly corresponds to TRBD1 (8 bases). Germline CDR1 reads SSHAT; CDR2 reads FNYEAQ (reference sequence). The CDR3 sequence is 15 residues long. Trimming stripped 5 bases from V and 4 bases from J, with 17 bases between. The CDR3: CASSPRTGRGETQYF. For the CDR3, the DNA is TGTGCCAGCAGCCCTCGGACAGGGAGGGGAGAGACCCAGTACTTC.

V gene TRBV7-9 combines with J gene TRBJ2-7; 12 nucleotides line up with TRBD2. CDR1 and CDR2 from the germline V gene are SEHNR and FQNEAQ (reference sequence). CDR3 length: 15 amino acids. After removal of 5 bases from V and 3 bases from J, the junction contained 5 bases not matched to a gene. As DNA, the CDR3 is TGTGCCAGCAGCCCGACTAGCGGGGGACGCTACGAGCAGTACTTC. Translating it yields CASSPTSGGRYEQYF.

V is TRBV7-2 and J is TRBJ1-2, with D tentatively TRBD1 (5 bases). CDR3 length equals 13 residues. The V end was cut by 4 bases, the J end by 5 bases, with 11 bases between. Per germline, CDR1 SGHTA and CDR2 FQGNSA. The CDR3 DNA reads as TGTGCCAGCAGCTCCGGCGGACAATATGGCTACACCTTC. As protein: CASSSGGQYGYTF.

The V gene is TRBV19, the J gene TRBJ2-3; TRBD1 is a possible D gene (6 bases). V lost 3 bases, J lost 6 bases, and 13 bases lay in between. This CDR3 comprises 14 residues. Germline V gene lookup returns CDR1 LNHDA and CDR2 SQIVND (reference sequence). The CDR3 region is CASSIATGTDTQYF. CDR3 nucleotide sequence: TGTGCCAGTAGTATCGCCACAGGGACGGATACGCAGTATTTT.